Shown below are 29 T cell receptor beta chains from a single sample sequenced in a study of type 1 regulatory T cells. The antigens for these receptors are not known. One entry per CDR3 protein, called by TCRdb with MiXCR from the reads. Here the sample spans 20,000 to 25,000 distinct CDR3 sequences, 72% being singletons. Source material: cultured T cells, either the whole culture or a sorted T cell fraction (not recorded which). Subset described: Tr1-enriched cell product generated in vitro against host alloantigens. Every receptor here comes from a human donor in good health.

CDR3 DNA: TGTGCCAGCAGCTTAGGGAATAGCGGGGGGGCCGCCTACAATGAGCAGTTCTTC. Protein sequence: CASSLGNSGGAAYNEQFF. This sequence joins TRBV7-8 and TRBJ2-1; 11 bases fit TRBD2. This CDR3 has 18 residues. Germline CDR1 and CDR2: SGHVS and FQNEAQ. With V trimmed by 1 base and J by 2 bases, 7 bases remained unmatched. Using reference TRBV7-8 and TRBJ2-1 for the parts outside the CDR3, the full variable domain is GAGVSQSPRYKVAKRGQDVALRCDPISGHVSLFWYQQALGQGPEFLTYFQNEAQLDKSGLPSDRFFAERPEGSVSTLKIQRTQQEDSAVYLCASSLGNSGGAAYNEQFFGPGTRLTVL.

This rearrangement joins TRBV7-3 to TRBJ1-4; D gene ambiguous. The CDR3 has 13 residues. V shed 1 base and J shed 4 bases, with 4 bases lying between them. From germline, CDR1 is SGHTA and CDR2 FQGTGA. CDR3 sequence (DNA): TGTGCCAGCAGCTTAAACATTAATGAAAAACTGTTTTTT. It codes for CASSLNINEKLFF.

The CDR3 is CASSKRTMNTEAFF. Here the CDR3 DNA reads TGTGCCAGCAGCAAAAGGACAATGAACACTGAAGCTTTCTTT. The chain couples TRBV7-2 to TRBJ1-1; a possible D gene is TRBD1 (5 bases). CDR3 length: 14 residues. CDR1 and CDR2 (germline): SGHTA, FQGNSA. V was shortened by 5 bases and J by 0 bases, with 10 bases between the two germline ends.

This chain joins TRBV29-1 and TRBJ2-5; TRBD2 might be the D (6 bases). V dropped 3 bases and J dropped 4 bases, with 18 bases sitting between them. This CDR3 spans 15 amino acids. Per germline, CDR1 SQVTM and CDR2 ANQGSEA. As DNA, the CDR3 is TGCAGCGTTGACCTGTCTGGGGGGAGACGAGAGACCCAGTACTTC. Translating gives CSVDLSGGRRETQYF. The full variable domain, rest sourced from reference TRBV29-1 and TRBJ2-5, is SAVISQKPSRDICQRGTSLTIQCQVDSQVTMMFWYRQQPGQSLTLIATANQGSEATYESGFVIDKFPISRPNLTFSTLTVSNMSPEDSSIYLCSVDLSGGRRETQYFGPGTRLLVL.

This chain links TRBV11-2 with TRBJ1-4; D call uncertain. The V end was cut by 0 bases, the J end by 7 bases, with 9 bases between. The germline V gene encodes CDR1 SGHAT and CDR2 FQNNGV. The CDR3 loop spans 14 amino acids. The CDR3 DNA is TGTGCCAGCAGCTTAGAGGCTACCTCTGAAAAACTGTTTTTT. Protein: CASSLEATSEKLFF.

This clonotype appeared a few times. CDR3 sequence: CASSYQTDTQYF. As DNA, the CDR3 is TGCGCCAGCAGCTACCAAACAGATACGCAGTATTTT. V gene TRBV5-1 combines with J gene TRBJ2-3, with no clear D. V lost 3 bases to trimming and J lost 3 bases, with 5 bases between them. This CDR3 spans 12 amino acids. The germline V gene encodes CDR1 SGHRS and CDR2 YFSETQ.

J is TRBJ2-7 and V is TRBV6-1; 8 bases agree with TRBD1. Germline CDR1 and CDR2: MNHNS and SASEGT. This CDR3 contains 11 residues. After removal of 8 bases from V and 3 bases from J, the junction contained 0 bases not matched to a gene. As DNA, the CDR3 is TGTGCCAGCGGGACAGGCTACGAGCAGTACTTC. This codes for CASGTGYEQYF.

This clonotype was recorded only once. V usage is TRBV6-5 and J usage is TRBJ1-1; 7 bases are shared with TRBD1. The germline V gene encodes CDR1 MNHEY and CDR2 SVGAGI. V lost 2 bases, J lost 11 bases, and 11 bases stayed unmatched. This CDR3 spans 14 amino acids. CDR3 loop: CASSYQTQGVKAFF. The CDR3 DNA reads TGTGCCAGCAGTTACCAAACTCAGGGGGTGAAGGCTTTCTTT.

This clonotype was observed a handful of times. This chain uses TRBV12-3 or TRBV12-4 with TRBJ1-1; D unresolved. The CDR3 is 12 amino acids. V lost 3 bases, J lost 11 bases, and 13 bases lay in between. The CDR3 sequence: CASSFPGVSAFF. For the CDR3, the DNA is TGTGCCAGCAGTTTTCCCGGTGTGTCGGCTTTCTTT.

J is TRBJ1-1 and V is TRBV27; possible D gene TRBD1, 5 bases. Germline CDR1 is MNHEY and CDR2 is SMNVEV (reference sequence). V lost 8 bases and J lost 1, with 14 bases in between. The CDR3 sequence is 14 residues long. The CDR3: CASYRYDRNTEAFF. The CDR3 DNA reads TGTGCCAGCTACCGATACGACAGGAACACTGAAGCTTTCTTT.

This clonotype was seen only once. This chain links TRBV11-2 with TRBJ1-4, with D perhaps TRBD1 (6 bases). Trimming removed 5 bases from V and 5 bases from J, with 18 bases in between. This CDR3 spans 16 amino acids. Per the germline V gene, CDR1 is SGHAT and CDR2 is FQNNGV. For the CDR3, the DNA is TGTGCCAGCAGCAAAGTAACAGGGTCAGAAAATGAAAAACTGTTTTTT. This sequence encodes CASSKVTGSENEKLFF.

J is TRBJ1-1 and V is TRBV5-1; D may be TRBD1 (6 bases). The length of the CDR3 is 16 residues. Trimming pared 6 bases from V and 0 bases from J, leaving 18 bases between. Per germline, CDR1 SGHRS and CDR2 YFSETQ. CDR3 in DNA: TGCGCCAGCACCGATGGACAGCCAAAGTTGAACACTGAAGCTTTCTTT. Translating it yields CASTDGQPKLNTEAFF.

This chain uses TRBV6-5 with TRBJ1-4; 9 bases align to TRBD1. J was trimmed by 8 bases and V by 4 bases; bases with no gene match: 8. The germline V gene has CDR1 MNHEY and CDR2 SVGAGI. The CDR3 has 15 amino acids. The CDR3 coding sequence is TGTGCCAGCAGTTCGAATACAGGGGGCGCGGAAAAACTGTTTTTT. This codes for CASSSNTGGAEKLFF.

The chain is built from TRBV2 and TRBJ2-5; unclear D gene. The ends were cut back, 1 base at V and 5 bases at J, with 2 bases in the middle. Germline CDR1 SNHLY, CDR2 FYNNEI. CDR3 size: 11 residues. The CDR3 loop is CASSEVETQYF. The CDR3 DNA reads TGTGCCAGCAGTGAAGTGGAGACCCAGTACTTC.

The rearrangement joins TRBV5-1 to TRBJ2-1, with a weak D call TRBD2 (5 bases). The CDR3 runs 13 residues. V was shortened by 4 bases and J by 8 bases, with 13 bases between the two germline ends. Germline-derived CDR1 and CDR2 are SGHRS and YFSETQ. The CDR3 bases are TGCGCCAGCAGCGGAGCTGGGAGTCATGAGCAGTTCTTC. Its protein product is CASSGAGSHEQFF.

CDR3 region: CASGPGTATNEKLFF. CDR3 nucleotides: TGTGCCAGTGGGCCGGGAACCGCAACTAATGAAAAACTGTTTTTT. This rearrangement joins TRBV19 to TRBJ1-4; D gene uncertain. Germline CDR1 reads LNHDA; CDR2 reads SQIVND (reference sequence). There are 15 residues in the CDR3. Trimming pared 8 bases from V and 0 bases from J, leaving 13 bases between.

The rearrangement links TRBV11-2 to TRBJ2-2; a weak D match, TRBD1 (5 bases). This CDR3 is built from 15 residues. Germline loops: CDR1 SGHAT, CDR2 FQNNGV. The V end lost 1 base, the J end lost 4 bases, and 10 bases lay between the germline ends. CDR3 amino acids: CASSLGARVTGELFF. Written as DNA, the CDR3 is TGTGCCAGCAGCTTAGGGGCCAGGGTCACCGGGGAGCTGTTTTTT.

The chain is built from TRBV4-3 and TRBJ1-1; maybe TRBD1 (6 bases). Trimming removed 3 bases from V and 2 bases from J, with 13 bases in between. The CDR3 runs to 15 residues. Germline V gives CDR1 LGHNA, CDR2 YSLEER. Here the CDR3 reads CASSHTGSPNTEAFF. In DNA, the CDR3 is TGCGCCAGCAGCCATACAGGGTCCCCTAACACTGAAGCTTTCTTT.

The chain recombines TRBV6-5 with TRBJ1-5; 7 bases map to TRBD1. CDR3 length: 15 amino acids. In germline, CDR1 is MNHEY, CDR2 SVGAGI. V shed 6 bases and J 3 bases; nucleotides not matched to a gene: 8. The CDR3 DNA follows: TGTGCCAGCAGATCGACAGGGCGACTCAATCAGCCCCAGCATTTT. Translation: CASRSTGRLNQPQHF.

The chain uses TRBV20-1 and TRBJ1-2; tentatively, D is TRBD1 (5 bases). The CDR3 loop spans 12 amino acids. CDR1 is DFQATT and CDR2 is SNEGSKA in the germline V gene (reference sequence). The CDR3 region has the DNA TGCAGCCGTAGGGGCGAGAACTATGGCTACACCTTC. The encoded protein is CSRRGENYGYTF.

The gene calls are TRBV29-1 and TRBJ2-5; 10 positions match TRBD1. Germline assignment: CDR1 SQVTM and CDR2 ANQGSEA. This CDR3 contains 15 residues. The V segment lost 6 bases and the J segment 7 bases; nucleotides outside the gene matches: 14. CDR3 sequence reads: CSVATTGTGVGTQYF. CDR3 nucleotides: TGCAGCGTCGCCACGACCGGGACAGGGGTAGGGACCCAGTACTTC.

The rearrangement joins TRBV18 to TRBJ2-1, with 12 bases identical to TRBD2. The germline V gene encodes CDR1 KGHSH and CDR2 LQKENI. The V and J ends lost 2 bases and 1 base, in that order; junction bases with no gene match: 9. This CDR3 comprises 19 residues. CDR3 nucleotide sequence: TGTGCCAGCTCACCAAGCGCTAGCGGGGGGGCTCGTTCCTACAATGAGCAGTTCTTC. Translated: CASSPSASGGARSYNEQFF.

The sample holds a few counts of this clonotype. The chain carries TRBV20-1 and TRBJ1-1; no reliable D call. Germline CDR1 DFQATT, CDR2 SNEGSKA (reference sequence). Trimming took off 5 bases at V and 1 base at J, with 8 bases between the two ends. The length of the CDR3 is 12 residues. The CDR3 here is CSASGGNTEAFF. DNA for the CDR3: TGCAGTGCTTCAGGCGGGAACACTGAAGCTTTCTTT.

This chain connects TRBV19 to TRBJ1-1; the match to TRBD1 covers 11 bases. The CDR3 sequence is 15 residues long. In germline, CDR1 is LNHDA, CDR2 SQIVND (reference sequence). V lost 6 bases, J lost 1 base, and 4 bases stayed unmatched. CDR3 protein: CASRDRGRGNTEAFF. The CDR3 nucleotides are TGTGCCAGTAGGGACAGGGGGCGGGGGAACACTGAAGCTTTCTTT.

The chain recombines TRBV18 with TRBJ1-1, with D unclear. CDR3 length equals 13 residues. Deletions cut 6 bases from V and 1 base from J, with 9 bases between. The V gene's germline CDR1 is KGHSH and CDR2 LQKENI. Written as DNA, the CDR3 is TGTGCCAGCTCTTTAAGCCAGAACACTGAAGCTTTCTTT. Encoded protein: CASSLSQNTEAFF.

V and J are TRBV5-1 and TRBJ1-1; tentatively, D is TRBD1 (6 bases). From germline, CDR1 is SGHRS and CDR2 YFSETQ. The CDR3 consists of 17 residues. Trimming took 2 bases from V and 0 from J, leaving 17 bases between them. CDR3 sequence reads: CASSFGAGARMNTEAFF. The CDR3 DNA follows: TGCGCCAGCAGCTTTGGTGCAGGGGCCCGGATGAACACTGAAGCTTTCTTT.

This chain joins TRBV12-3 or TRBV12-4 and TRBJ2-3; TRBD2 agrees at 16 bases. This CDR3 comprises 17 residues. Germline trimming cut 4 bases from V and 2 bases from J; bases unmatched to any gene: 3. Written as DNA, the CDR3 is TGTGCCAGCAGTTCGGGACTAGCGGGGGGGATCACAGATACGCAGTATTTT. Amino acid sequence: CASSSGLAGGITDTQYF.

This clonotype was found once. A read error may be the cause here, since a much bigger clone is one base away. The genes are TRBV5-1 and TRBJ1-1; D not resolved. V lost 0 bases, J lost 6 bases, and 15 bases lay in between. This CDR3 spans 15 amino acids. Per germline, CDR1 SGHRS and CDR2 YFSETQ. For the CDR3, the DNA is TGCGCCAGCAGCTTGGCAGGCGCTACCTCAGCTGAAGCTTTCTTT. The encoded protein is CASSLAGATSAEAFF.

In DNA, the CDR3 is TGTGCCAGCAGCGGACAAGGGGACCTCGGGGCCCAGTACTTC. Residues: CASSGQGDLGAQYF. The gene calls are TRBV7-9 and TRBJ2-5; D may match TRBD1 or TRBD2 (5 bases each). Germline V lookup: CDR1 SEHNR, CDR2 FQNEAQ (reference sequence). The CDR3 length is 14 residues. Trimming removed 5 bases from V and 9 bases from J, with 19 bases in between.